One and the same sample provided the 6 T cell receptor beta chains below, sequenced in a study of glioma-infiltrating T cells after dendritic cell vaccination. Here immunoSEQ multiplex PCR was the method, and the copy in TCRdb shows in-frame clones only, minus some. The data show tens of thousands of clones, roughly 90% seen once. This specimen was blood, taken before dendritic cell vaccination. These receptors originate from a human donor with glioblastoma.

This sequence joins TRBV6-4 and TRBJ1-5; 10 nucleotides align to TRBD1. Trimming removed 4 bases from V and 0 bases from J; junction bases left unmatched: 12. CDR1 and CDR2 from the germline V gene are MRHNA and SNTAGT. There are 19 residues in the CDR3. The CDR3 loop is CASSVADRGRRDSNQPQHF. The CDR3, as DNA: TGTGCCAGCAGTGTCGCGGACAGGGGGAGGCGGGATAGCAATCAGCCCCAGCATTTT.

CDR3 sequence (DNA): TGTGCCAGCAGGCGGACAGGAACCTACGAGCAGTACTTC. Amino acid sequence: CASRRTGTYEQYF. The J gene is TRBJ2-7, the V gene TRBV11-2; 7 bases match TRBD1. The junction had 4 bases not matched to a gene; V was cut back by 6 bases and J by 2 bases. Per the germline V gene, CDR1 is SGHAT and CDR2 is FQNNGV. This CDR3 is built from 13 residues. The full variable domain, with the rest looked up from reference TRBV11-2 and TRBJ2-7, is EAGVAQSPRYKIIEKRQSVAFWCNPISGHATLYWYQQILGQGPKLLIQFQNNGVVDDSQLPKDRFSAERLKGVDSTLKIQPAKLEDSAVYLCASRRTGTYEQYFGPGTRLTVT.

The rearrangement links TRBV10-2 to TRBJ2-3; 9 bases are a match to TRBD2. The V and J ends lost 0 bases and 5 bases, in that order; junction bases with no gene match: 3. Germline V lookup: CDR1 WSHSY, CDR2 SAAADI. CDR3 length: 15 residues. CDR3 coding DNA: TGCGCCAGCAGTGAGTCTCGAGCGGGAGGAGATACGCAGTATTTT. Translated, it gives CASSESRAGGDTQYF.

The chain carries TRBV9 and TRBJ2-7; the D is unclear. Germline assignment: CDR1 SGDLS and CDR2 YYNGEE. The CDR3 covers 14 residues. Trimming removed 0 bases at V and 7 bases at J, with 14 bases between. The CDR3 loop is CASSVDVGPREQYF. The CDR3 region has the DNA TGTGCCAGCAGCGTAGATGTGGGCCCGAGAGAGCAGTACTTC.

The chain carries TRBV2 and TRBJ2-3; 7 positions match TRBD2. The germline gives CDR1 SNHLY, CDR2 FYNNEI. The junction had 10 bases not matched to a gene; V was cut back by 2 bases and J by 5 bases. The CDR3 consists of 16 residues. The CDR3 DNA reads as TGTGCCAGCAGTGAACCGGGGGGAGGCCTCGGAGATACGCAGTATTTT. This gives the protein CASSEPGGGLGDTQYF.

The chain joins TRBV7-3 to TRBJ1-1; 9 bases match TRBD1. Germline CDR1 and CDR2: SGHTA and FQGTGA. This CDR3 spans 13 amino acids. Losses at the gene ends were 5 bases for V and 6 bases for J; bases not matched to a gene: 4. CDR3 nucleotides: TGTGCCAGCAGCCACGACAGGGGGGCTGAAGCTTTCTTT. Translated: CASSHDRGAEAFF.